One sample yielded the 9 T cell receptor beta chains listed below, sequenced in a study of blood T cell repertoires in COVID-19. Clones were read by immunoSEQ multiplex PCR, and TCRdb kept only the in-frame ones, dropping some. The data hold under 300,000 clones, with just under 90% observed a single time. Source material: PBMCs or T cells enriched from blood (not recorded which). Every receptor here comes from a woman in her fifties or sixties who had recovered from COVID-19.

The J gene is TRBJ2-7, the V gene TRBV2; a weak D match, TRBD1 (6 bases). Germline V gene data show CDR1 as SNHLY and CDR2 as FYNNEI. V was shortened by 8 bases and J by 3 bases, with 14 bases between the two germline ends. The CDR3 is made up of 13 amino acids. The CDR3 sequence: CASGGDEVYEQYF. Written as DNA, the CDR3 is TGTGCCAGCGGGGGCGACGAAGTCTACGAGCAGTACTTC.

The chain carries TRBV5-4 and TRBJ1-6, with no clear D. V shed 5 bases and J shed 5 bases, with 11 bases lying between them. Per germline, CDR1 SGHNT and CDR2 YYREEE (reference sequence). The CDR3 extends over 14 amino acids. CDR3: CASSSLPDNSPLHF. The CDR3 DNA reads TGTGCCAGCAGTTCATTACCGGATAATTCACCCCTCCACTTT. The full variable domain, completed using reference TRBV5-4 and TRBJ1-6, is ETGVTQSPTHLIKTRGQQVTLRCSSQSGHNTVSWYQQALGQGPQFIFQYYREEENGRGNFPPRFSGLQFPNYSSELNVNALELDDSALYLCASSSLPDNSPLHFGNGTRLTVT.

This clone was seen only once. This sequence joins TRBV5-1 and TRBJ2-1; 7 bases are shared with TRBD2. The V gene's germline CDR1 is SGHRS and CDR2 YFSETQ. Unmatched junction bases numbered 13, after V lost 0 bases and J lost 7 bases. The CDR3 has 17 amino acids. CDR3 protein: CASSLAPLAAGANEQFF. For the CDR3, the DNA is TGCGCCAGCAGCTTGGCCCCGCTAGCGGCGGGAGCGAATGAGCAGTTCTTC.

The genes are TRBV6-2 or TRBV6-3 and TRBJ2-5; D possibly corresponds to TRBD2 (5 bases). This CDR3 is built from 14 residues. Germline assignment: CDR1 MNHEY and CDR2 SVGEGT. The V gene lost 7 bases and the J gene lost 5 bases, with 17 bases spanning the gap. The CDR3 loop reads CASTPLWEMETQYF. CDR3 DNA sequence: TGTGCCAGCACCCCATTATGGGAGATGGAGACCCAGTACTTC.

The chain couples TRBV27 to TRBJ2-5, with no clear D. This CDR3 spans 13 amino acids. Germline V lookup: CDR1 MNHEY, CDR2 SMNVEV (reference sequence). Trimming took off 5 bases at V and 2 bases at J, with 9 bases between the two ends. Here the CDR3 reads CASSPLFQETQYF. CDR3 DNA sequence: TGTGCCAGCAGTCCCCTGTTTCAAGAGACCCAGTACTTC.

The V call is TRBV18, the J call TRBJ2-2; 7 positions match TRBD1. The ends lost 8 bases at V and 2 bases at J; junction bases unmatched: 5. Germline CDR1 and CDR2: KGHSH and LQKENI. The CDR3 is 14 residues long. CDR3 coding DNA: TGTGCCAGCACCGGACAGGACAACACCGGGGAGCTGTTTTTT. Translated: CASTGQDNTGELFF.

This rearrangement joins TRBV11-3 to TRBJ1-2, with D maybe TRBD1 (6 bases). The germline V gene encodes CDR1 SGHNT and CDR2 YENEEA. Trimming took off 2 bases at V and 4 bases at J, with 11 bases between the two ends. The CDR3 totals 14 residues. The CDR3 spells CASSLSGALYGYTF. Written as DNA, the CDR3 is TGTGCCAGCAGCTTATCAGGGGCTCTCTATGGCTACACCTTC.

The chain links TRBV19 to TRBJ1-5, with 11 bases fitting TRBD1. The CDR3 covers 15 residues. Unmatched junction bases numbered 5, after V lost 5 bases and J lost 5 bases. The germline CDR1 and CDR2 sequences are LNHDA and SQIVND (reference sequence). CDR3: CASSGGQGAHQPQHF. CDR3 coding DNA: TGTGCCAGTAGTGGCGGACAGGGGGCGCATCAGCCCCAGCATTTT. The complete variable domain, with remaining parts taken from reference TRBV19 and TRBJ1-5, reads DGGITQSPKYLFRKEGQNVTLSCEQNLNHDAMYWYRQDPGQGLRLIYYSQIVNDFQKGDIAEGYSVSREKKESFPLTVTSAQKNPTAFYLCASSGGQGAHQPQHFGDGTRLSIL.

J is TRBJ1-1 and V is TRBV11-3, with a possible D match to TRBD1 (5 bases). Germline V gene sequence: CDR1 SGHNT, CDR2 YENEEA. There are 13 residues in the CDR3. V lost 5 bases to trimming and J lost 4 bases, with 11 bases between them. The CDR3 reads CASSGQGGTEAFF. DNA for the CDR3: TGTGCCAGCAGCGGACAAGGTGGCACTGAAGCTTTCTTT.